A selection of T cell receptor beta chains follows, all from one sample in a study of T-cell memory formation after mild COVID-19. TCRdb analysed the 5' RACE reads with MiXCR anew, one entry per CDR3 protein. The sample has around 340,000 distinct CDR3 sequences, 20% to 25% seen once; the top ten hold around 13%. Material for sequencing was PBMCs or a T cell subset sorted from them (not recorded which). These receptors came from an adult woman who had mild COVID-19 (a few samples of this study predate the infection). Cell type and time point are not known. The CDR3 runs from the conserved cysteine through the conserved F or W. A D gene is named only where the DNA matches it firmly. Size values are once, few and many counts, or a class for expanded clones, and some rows have none.

TGTGCCAGCAGTCCCGGCCAGGGGGTGAGAAATGAGCAGTTCTTC	CASSPGQGVRNEQFF	TRBV2	TRBJ2-1	TRBD1	-
TGTGCCAGCTCTCCCGGGACTAGCGGGGGGGGCAGGGCCCAGTACTTC	CASSPGTSGGGRAQYF	TRBV27	TRBJ2-5	TRBD2	few
TGCAGTGCGATGGGACTAGCTCCCAATGAGCAGTTCTTC	CSAMGLAPNEQFF	TRBV20-1	TRBJ2-1	TRBD2	many
TGTGCCAGCAGCAATGATCCGGGACAATCCTACGAGCAGTACTTC	CASSNDPGQSYEQYF	TRBV7-2	TRBJ2-7	-	-
TGCAGCGTCGCAGGGGCCACAGATACGCAGTATTTT	CSVAGATDTQYF	TRBV29-1	TRBJ2-3	-	-
TGTGCCCAGAGAACGGGACAGGGGGACTATGGCTACACCTTC	CAQRTGQGDYGYTF	TRBV5-5	TRBJ1-2	TRBD1	-
TGTGCCAGCTCACCCCCCACTAGCGGGGGGGCCTGGGGCACAGATACGCAGTATTTT	CASSPPTSGGAWGTDTQYF	TRBV18	TRBJ2-3	TRBD2	-
TGCGCCAGCAGCCATGAAGGTGGAAACACCATATATTTT	CASSHEGGNTIYF	TRBV4-3	TRBJ1-3	-	-
TGTGCCATCAGAACCGTGACCCAAGAGACCCAGTACTTC	CAIRTVTQETQYF	TRBV10-3	TRBJ2-5	-	-
TGCGCCAGCAGCCCCCGGGAGAGGAACTATGGCTACACCTTC	CASSPRERNYGYTF	TRBV4-1	TRBJ1-2	-	few
TGTGCCAGCAACCCGGGACAGGGTAACCACGAGCAGTACTTC	CASNPGQGNHEQYF	TRBV7-9	TRBJ2-7	TRBD1	-
TGCGCCAGCAGCCGAGAGGGGGCCTCCTACGAGCAGTACTTC	CASSREGASYEQYF	TRBV5-1	TRBJ2-7	TRBD1	few
TGCGCCAGCAGCCAAAAGGGAGCGGGAGGGATAGCCAATGAGCAGTTCTTC	CASSQKGAGGIANEQFF	TRBV4-3	TRBJ2-1	TRBD2	-
TGTGCCAGCAGTCTCCTCCGGGACAGGGAGTACGAGCAGTACTTC	CASSLLRDREYEQYF	TRBV6-2/TRBV6-3	TRBJ2-7	TRBD1	-
TGTGCAAGCAGCCTCGACCCTGAGGCCGAGCAGTACTTC	CASSLDPEAEQYF	TRBV7-9	TRBJ2-7	-	-
TGCAGCGTTGAAGTTGCTGAAGCTTTCTTT	CSVEVAEAFF	TRBV29-1	TRBJ1-1	-	few
TGCAGTGCTACAATGGGAAACACTGCCTATGGCTACACCTTC	CSATMGNTAYGYTF	TRBV20-1	TRBJ1-2	-	few
TGTGCCAGTCAGGTCTCCGACGTTAACTATGGCTACACCTTC	CASQVSDVNYGYTF	TRBV6-1	TRBJ1-2	-	few
TGTGCCAGTACAACTGGGCTAGCCAAAAACATTCAGTACTTC	CASTTGLAKNIQYF	TRBV9	TRBJ2-4	-	few
TGTGCCAGCAGTTCGAGGCTCAACCGTGATACTTCCTACAATGAGCAGTTCTTC	CASSSRLNRDTSYNEQFF	TRBV28	TRBJ2-1	-	few
TGCGCCAGCAGCCAAGTCGCCGGGACCTTTTCCTACAATGAGCAGTTCTTC	CASSQVAGTFSYNEQFF	TRBV4-3	TRBJ2-1	-	few
TGTGCCAGCAGTTTTCTCGGGAATGAAGCTTTCTTT	CASSFLGNEAFF	TRBV27	TRBJ1-1	-	few